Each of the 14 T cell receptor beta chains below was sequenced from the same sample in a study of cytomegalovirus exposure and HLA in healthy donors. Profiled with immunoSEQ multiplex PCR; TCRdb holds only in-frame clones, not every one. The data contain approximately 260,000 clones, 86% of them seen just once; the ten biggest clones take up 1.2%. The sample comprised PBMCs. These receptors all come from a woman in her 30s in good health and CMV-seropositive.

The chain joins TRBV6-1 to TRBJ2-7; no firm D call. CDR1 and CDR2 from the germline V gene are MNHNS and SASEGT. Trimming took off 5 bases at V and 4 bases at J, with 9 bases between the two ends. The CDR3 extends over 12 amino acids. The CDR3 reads CASSSYLYEQYF. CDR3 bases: TGTGCCAGCAGTTCTTATTTGTACGAGCAGTACTTC.

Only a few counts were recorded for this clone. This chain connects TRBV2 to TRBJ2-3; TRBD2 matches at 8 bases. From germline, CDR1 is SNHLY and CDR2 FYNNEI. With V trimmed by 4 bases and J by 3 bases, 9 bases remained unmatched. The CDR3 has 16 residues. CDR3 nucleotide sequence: TGTGCCAGCAGTGCCCCGGGACTAGGGCAGACAGATACGCAGTATTTT. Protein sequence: CASSAPGLGQTDTQYF.

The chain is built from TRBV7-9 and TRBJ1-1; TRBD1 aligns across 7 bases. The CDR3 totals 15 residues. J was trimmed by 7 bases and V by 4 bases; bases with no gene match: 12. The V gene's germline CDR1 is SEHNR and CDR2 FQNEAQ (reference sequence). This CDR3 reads CASSSWGQKDLEAFF. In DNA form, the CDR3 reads TGTGCCAGCAGCTCGTGGGGACAGAAAGACCTTGAAGCTTTCTTT.

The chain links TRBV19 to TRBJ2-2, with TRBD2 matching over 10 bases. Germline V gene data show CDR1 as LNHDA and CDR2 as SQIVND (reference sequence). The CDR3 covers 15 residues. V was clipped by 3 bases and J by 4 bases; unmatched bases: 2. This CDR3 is CASSISGGSTGELFF. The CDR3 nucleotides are TGTGCCAGTAGTATTAGCGGGGGGTCCACCGGGGAGCTGTTTTTT.

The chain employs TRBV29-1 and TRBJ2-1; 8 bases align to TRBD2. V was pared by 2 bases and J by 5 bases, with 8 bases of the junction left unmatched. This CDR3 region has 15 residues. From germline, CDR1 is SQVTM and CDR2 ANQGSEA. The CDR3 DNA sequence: TGCAGCGTTGAACTAGCGGGCACTATAGACAATGAGCAGTTCTTC. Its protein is CSVELAGTIDNEQFF.

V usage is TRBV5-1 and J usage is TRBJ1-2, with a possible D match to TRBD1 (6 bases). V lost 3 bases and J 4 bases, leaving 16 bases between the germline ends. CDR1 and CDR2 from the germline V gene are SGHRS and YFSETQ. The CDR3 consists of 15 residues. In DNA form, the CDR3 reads TGCGCCAGCAGCTGGGATATACAGGGCTCCTATGGCTACACCTTC. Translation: CASSWDIQGSYGYTF.

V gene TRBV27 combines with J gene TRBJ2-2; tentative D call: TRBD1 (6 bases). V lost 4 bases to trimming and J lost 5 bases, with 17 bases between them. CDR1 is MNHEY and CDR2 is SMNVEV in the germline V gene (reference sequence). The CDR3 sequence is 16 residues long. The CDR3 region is CASSSLQGEWTGELFF. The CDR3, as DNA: TGTGCCAGCAGTTCCTTACAGGGAGAGTGGACCGGGGAGCTGTTTTTT.

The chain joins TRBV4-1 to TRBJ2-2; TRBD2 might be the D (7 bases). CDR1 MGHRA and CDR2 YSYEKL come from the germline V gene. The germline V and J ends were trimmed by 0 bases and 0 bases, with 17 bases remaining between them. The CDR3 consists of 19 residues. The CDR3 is CASSQEPGGGAPNTGELFF. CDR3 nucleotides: TGCGCCAGCAGCCAAGAGCCCGGAGGGGGGGCCCCGAACACCGGGGAGCTGTTTTTT.

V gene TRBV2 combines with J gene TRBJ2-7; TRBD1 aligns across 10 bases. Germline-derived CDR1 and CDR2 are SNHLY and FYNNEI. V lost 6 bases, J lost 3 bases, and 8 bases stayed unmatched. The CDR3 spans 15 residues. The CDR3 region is CASSGAGTGDYEQYF. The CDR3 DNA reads TGTGCCAGCAGCGGCGCCGGGACAGGGGACTACGAGCAGTACTTC.

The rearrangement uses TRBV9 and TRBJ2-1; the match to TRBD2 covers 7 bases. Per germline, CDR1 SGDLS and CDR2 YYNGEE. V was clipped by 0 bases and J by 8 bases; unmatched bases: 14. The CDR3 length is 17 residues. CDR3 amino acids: CASSVGGGSSSRHEQFF. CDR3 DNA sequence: TGTGCCAGCAGCGTAGGCGGCGGGAGTTCCTCCCGGCATGAGCAGTTCTTC.

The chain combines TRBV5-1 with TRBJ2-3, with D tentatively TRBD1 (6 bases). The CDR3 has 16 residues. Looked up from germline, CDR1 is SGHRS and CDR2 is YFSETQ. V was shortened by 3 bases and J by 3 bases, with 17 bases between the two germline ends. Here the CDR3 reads CASSSPGDIPTDTQYF. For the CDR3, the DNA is TGCGCCAGCAGCTCCCCAGGGGATATACCGACAGATACGCAGTATTTT.

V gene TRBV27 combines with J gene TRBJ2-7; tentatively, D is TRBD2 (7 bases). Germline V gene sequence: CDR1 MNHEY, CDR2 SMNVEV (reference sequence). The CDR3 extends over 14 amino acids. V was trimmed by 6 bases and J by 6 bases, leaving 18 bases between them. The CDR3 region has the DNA TGTGCCAGCAGCACGGGGGGCCTGAGAGGCGAGCAGTACTTC. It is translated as CASSTGGLRGEQYF.

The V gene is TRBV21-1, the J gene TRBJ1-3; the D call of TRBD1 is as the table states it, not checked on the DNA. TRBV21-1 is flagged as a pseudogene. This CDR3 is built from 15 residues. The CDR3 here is CASSKGDREGNTIYF. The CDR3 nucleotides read TGTGCCAGCAGCAAGGGAGACAGGGAGGGAAACACCATATATTTT.

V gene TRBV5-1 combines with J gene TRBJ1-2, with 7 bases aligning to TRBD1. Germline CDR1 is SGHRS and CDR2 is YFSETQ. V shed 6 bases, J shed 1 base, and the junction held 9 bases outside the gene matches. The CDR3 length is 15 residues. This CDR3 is CASTPDRSLNYGYTF. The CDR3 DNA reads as TGCGCCAGCACCCCGGACAGGTCCCTTAACTATGGCTACACCTTC.